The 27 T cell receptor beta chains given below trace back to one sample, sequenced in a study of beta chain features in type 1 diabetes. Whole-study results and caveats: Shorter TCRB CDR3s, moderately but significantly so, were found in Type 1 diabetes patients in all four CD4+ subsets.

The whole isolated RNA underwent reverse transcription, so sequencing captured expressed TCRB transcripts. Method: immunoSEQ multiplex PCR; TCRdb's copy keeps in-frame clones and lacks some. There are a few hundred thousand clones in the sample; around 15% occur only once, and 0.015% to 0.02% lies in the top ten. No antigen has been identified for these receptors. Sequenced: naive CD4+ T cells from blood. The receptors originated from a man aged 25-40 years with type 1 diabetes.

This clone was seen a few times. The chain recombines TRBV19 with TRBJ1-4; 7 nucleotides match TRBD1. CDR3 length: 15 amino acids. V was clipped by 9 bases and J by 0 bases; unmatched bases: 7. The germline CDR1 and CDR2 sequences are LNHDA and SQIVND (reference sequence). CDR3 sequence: CASRDRPATNEKLFF. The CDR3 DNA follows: TGTGCCAGCCGGGACAGACCTGCAACTAATGAAAAACTGTTTTTT.

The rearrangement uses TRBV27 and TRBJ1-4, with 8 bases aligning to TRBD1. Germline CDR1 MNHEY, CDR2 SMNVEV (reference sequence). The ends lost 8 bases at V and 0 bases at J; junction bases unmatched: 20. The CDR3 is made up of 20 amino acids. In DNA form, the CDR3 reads TGTGCCAGCCTCTTGGAACGGGACAGGTGGGAACTAGCAACTAATGAAAAACTGTTTTTT. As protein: CASLLERDRWELATNEKLFF.

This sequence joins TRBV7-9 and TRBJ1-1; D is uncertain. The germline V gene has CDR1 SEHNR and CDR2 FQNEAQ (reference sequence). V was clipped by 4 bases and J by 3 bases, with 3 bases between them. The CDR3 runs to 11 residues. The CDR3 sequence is CASSSYTEAFF. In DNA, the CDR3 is TGTGCCAGCAGCTCGTACACTGAAGCTTTCTTT. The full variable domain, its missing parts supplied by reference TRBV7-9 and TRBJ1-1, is DTGVSQNPRHKITKRGQNVTFRCDPISEHNRLYWYRQTLGQGPEFLTYFQNEAQLEKSRLLSDRFSAERPKGSFSTLEIQRTEQGDSAMYLCASSSYTEAFFGQGTRLTVV.

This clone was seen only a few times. CDR3 amino acids: CASSSTSALRNNEQFF. CDR3 nucleotides: TGTGCCAGCAGTTCAACCTCTGCTTTGAGGAACAATGAGCAGTTCTTC. The V call is TRBV27, the J call TRBJ2-1; D gene ambiguous. The CDR3 runs 16 residues. V shed 4 bases and J shed 5 bases, with 18 bases lying between them. Germline CDR1 reads MNHEY; CDR2 reads SMNVEV (reference sequence).

The CDR3 loop reads CASSTGLAGYYNEQFF. In DNA, the CDR3 is TGTGCCAGTAGTACCGGACTAGCGGGATACTACAATGAGCAGTTCTTC. The gene calls are TRBV19 and TRBJ2-1, with TRBD2 matching 12 bases. This CDR3 is built from 16 residues. CDR1 is LNHDA and CDR2 is SQIVND in the germline V gene (reference sequence). Trimming cost V 4 bases and J 3 bases; bases outside gene matches: 4.

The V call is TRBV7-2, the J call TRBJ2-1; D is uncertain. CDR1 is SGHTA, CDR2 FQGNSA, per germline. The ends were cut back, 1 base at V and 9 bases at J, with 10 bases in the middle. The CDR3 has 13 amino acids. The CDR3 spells CASSLGLFGEQFF. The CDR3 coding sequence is TGTGCCAGCAGCTTAGGTCTATTTGGTGAGCAGTTCTTC.

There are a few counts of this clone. The chain's CDR3 is CASSVAQVGGYTF. CDR3 nucleotide sequence: TGTGCCAGCAGCGTAGCACAGGTGGGAGGCTACACCTTC. The gene calls are TRBV9 and TRBJ1-2, with D maybe TRBD1 (5 bases). Trimming pared 0 bases from V and 8 bases from J, leaving 11 bases between. Per the germline V gene, CDR1 is SGDLS and CDR2 is YYNGEE. This CDR3 has 13 residues.

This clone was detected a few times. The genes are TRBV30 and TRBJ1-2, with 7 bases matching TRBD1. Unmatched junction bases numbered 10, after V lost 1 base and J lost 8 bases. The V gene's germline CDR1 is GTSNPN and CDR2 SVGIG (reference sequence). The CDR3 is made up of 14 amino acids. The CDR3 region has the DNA TGTGCCTGGAGTGCACGACAGGGAACGGGCGGCTACACCTTC. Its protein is CAWSARQGTGGYTF. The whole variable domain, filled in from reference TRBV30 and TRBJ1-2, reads SQTIHQWPATLVQPVGSPLSLECTVEGTSNPNLYWYRQAAGRGLQLLFYSVGIGQISSEVPQNLSASRPQDRQFILSSKKLLLSDSGFYLCAWSARQGTGGYTFGSGTRLTVV.

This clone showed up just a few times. CDR3 in amino acids: CASSLQRDHEQYF. The CDR3 coding sequence is TGCGCCAGCAGCCTACAGCGGGACCACGAGCAGTACTTC. This rearrangement joins TRBV5-1 to TRBJ2-7; 7 nucleotides line up with TRBD2. Germline V CDR1 and CDR2: SGHRS, YFSETQ. V trimming: 4 bases; J trimming: 5 bases; junction bases outside the gene matches: 6. The CDR3 covers 13 residues. The complete variable domain, with remaining parts taken from reference TRBV5-1 and TRBJ2-7, reads KAGVTQTPRYLIKTRGQQVTLSCSPISGHRSVSWYQQTPGQGLQFLFEYFSETQRNKGNFPGRFSGRQFSNSRSEMNVSTLELGDSALYLCASSLQRDHEQYFGPGTRLTVT.

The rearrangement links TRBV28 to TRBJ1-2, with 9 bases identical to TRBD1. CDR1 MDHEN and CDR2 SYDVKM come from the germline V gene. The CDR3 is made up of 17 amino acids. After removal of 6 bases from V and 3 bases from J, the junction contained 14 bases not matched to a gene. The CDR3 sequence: CASSPAGTGYPHYGYTF. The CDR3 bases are TGTGCCAGCAGCCCAGCCGGGACAGGGTACCCCCACTATGGCTACACCTTC.

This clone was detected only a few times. CDR3 nucleotide sequence: TGTGCCATCAGTGAGCTCGGACAGGGTGAAAGGGCTTTCTTT. Amino acid sequence: CAISELGQGERAFF. This chain joins TRBV10-3 and TRBJ1-1; 8 nucleotides line up with TRBD1. The CDR3 has 14 residues. Germline loops: CDR1 ENHRY, CDR2 SYGVKD. V shed 2 bases, J shed 11 bases, and the junction held 10 bases outside the gene matches.

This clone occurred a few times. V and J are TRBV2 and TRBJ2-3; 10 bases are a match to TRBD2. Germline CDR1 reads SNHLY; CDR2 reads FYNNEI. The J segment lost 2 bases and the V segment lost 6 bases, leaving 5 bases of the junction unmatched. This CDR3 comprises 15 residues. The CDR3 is CASSAGLAFTDTQYF. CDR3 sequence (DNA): TGTGCCAGCAGCGCGGGACTAGCGTTCACAGATACGCAGTATTTT.

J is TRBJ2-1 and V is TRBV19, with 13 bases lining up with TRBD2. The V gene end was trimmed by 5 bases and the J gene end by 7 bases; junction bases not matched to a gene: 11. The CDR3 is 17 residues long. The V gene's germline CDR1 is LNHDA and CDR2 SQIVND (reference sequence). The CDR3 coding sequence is TGTGCCAGTAGTCCCACCGGACTAGCGGGAGTAGGGAATGAGCAGTTCTTC. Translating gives CASSPTGLAGVGNEQFF.

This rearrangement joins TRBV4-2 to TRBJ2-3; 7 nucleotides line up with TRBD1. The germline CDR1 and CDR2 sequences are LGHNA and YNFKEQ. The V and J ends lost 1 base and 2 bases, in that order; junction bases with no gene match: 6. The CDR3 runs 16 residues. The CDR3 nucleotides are TGTGCCAGCAGCCAAGGGGTGGGACAGCACACAGATACGCAGTATTTT. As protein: CASSQGVGQHTDTQYF.

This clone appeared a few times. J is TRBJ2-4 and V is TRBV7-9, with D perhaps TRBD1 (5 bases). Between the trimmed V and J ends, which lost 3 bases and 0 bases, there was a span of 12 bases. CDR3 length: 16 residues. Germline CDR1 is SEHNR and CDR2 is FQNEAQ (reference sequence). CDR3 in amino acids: CASSFSDIRAKNIQYF. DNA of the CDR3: TGTGCCAGCAGCTTTTCGGACATTAGAGCCAAAAACATTCAGTACTTC.

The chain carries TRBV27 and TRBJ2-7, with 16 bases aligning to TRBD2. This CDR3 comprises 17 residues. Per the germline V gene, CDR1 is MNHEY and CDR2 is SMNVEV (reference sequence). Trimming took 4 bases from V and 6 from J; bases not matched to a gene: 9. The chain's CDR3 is CASSYRGTSGRAPEQYF. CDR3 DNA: TGTGCCAGCAGTTACCGCGGGACTAGCGGGAGGGCCCCCGAGCAGTACTTC.

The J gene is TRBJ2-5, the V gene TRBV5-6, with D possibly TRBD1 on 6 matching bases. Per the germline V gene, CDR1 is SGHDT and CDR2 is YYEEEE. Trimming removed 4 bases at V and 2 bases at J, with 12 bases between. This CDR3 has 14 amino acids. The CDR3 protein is CASSLGQLQETQYF. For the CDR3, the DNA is TGTGCCAGCAGCCTCGGACAGTTACAAGAGACCCAGTACTTC. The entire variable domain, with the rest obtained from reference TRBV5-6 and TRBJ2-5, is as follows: DAGVTQSPTHLIKTRGQQVTLRCSPKSGHDTVSWYQQALGQGPQFIFQYYEEEERQRGNFPDRFSGHQFPNYSSELNVNALLLGDSALYLCASSLGQLQETQYFGPGTRLLVL.

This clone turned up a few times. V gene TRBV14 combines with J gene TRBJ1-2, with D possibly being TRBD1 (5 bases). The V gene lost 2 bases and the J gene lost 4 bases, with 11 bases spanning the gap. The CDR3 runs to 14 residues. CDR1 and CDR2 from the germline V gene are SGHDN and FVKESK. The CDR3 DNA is TGTGCCAGCAGCCAATCGGGGGGTGGCTATGGCTACACCTTC. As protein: CASSQSGGGYGYTF.

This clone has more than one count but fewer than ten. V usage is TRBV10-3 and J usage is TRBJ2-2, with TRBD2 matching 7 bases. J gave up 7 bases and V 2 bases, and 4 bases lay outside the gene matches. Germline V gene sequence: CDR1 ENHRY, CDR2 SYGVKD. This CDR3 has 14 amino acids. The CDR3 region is CAISEREVVGELFF. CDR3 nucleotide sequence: TGTGCCATCAGTGAGCGGGAGGTTGTCGGGGAGCTGTTTTTT.

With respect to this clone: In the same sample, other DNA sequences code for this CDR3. CDR3 residues: CASSLAGYTEAFF. The CDR3 coding sequence is TGCGCCAGCAGCTTAGCAGGGTACACTGAAGCTTTCTTT. This rearrangement joins TRBV5-1 to TRBJ1-1, with D maybe TRBD1 (5 bases). The germline V gene has CDR1 SGHRS and CDR2 YFSETQ. V lost 2 bases to trimming and J lost 3 bases, with 8 bases between them. The CDR3 extends over 13 amino acids.

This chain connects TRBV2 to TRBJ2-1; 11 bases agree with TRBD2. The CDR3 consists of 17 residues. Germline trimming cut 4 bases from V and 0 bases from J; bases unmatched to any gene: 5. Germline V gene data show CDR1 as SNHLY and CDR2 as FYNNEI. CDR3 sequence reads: CASSGGTSGSSYNEQFF. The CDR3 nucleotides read TGTGCCAGCAGTGGAGGGACTAGCGGAAGCTCCTACAATGAGCAGTTCTTC. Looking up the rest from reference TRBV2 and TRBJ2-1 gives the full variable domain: EPEVTQTPSHQVTQMGQEVILRCVPISNHLYFYWYRQILGQKVEFLVSFYNNEISEKSEIFDDQFSVERPDGSNFTLKIRSTKLEDSAMYFCASSGGTSGSSYNEQFFGPGTRLTVL.

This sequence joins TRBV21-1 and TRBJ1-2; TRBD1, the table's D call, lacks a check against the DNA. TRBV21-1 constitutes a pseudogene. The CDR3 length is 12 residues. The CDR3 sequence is CASRKGVNGYTF. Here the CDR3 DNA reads TGTGCCAGCAGAAAGGGGGTGAATGGCTACACCTTC.

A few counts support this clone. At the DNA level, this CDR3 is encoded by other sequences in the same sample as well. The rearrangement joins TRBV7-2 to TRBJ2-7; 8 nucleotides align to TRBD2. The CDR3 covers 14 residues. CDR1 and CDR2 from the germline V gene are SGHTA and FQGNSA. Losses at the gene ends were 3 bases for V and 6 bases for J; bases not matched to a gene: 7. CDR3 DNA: TGTGCCAGCAGCTTGGCGGGAGGTAGAGGCGAGCAGTACTTC. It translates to CASSLAGGRGEQYF. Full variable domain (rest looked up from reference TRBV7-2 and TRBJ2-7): GAGVSQSPSNKVTEKGKDVELRCDPISGHTALYWYRQSLGQGLEFLIYFQGNSAPDKSGLPSDRFSAERTGGSVSTLTIQRTQQEDSAVYLCASSLAGGRGEQYFGPGTRLTVT.

CDR3 loop: CASSYLQKSYEQYF. The CDR3 DNA reads TGTGCCAGCAGTTACCTACAGAAATCGTACGAGCAGTACTTC. V and J are TRBV6-5 and TRBJ2-7; no clear D. This CDR3 comprises 14 residues. Germline CDR1 is MNHEY and CDR2 is SVGAGI. Between the trimmed V and J ends, which lost 2 bases and 4 bases, there was a span of 12 bases.

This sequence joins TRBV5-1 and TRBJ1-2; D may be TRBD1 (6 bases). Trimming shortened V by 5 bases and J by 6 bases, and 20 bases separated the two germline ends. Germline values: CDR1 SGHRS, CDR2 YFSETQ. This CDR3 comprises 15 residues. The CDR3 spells CASRAGGTPVNGYTF. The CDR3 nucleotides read TGCGCCAGCAGGGCTGGTGGGACACCGGTGAATGGCTACACCTTC.

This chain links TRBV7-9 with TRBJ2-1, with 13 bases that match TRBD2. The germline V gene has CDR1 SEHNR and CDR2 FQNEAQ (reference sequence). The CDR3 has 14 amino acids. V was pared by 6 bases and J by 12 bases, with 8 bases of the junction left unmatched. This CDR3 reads CASSQLAGGPWQFF. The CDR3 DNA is TGTGCCAGCAGTCAACTAGCGGGAGGGCCCTGGCAGTTCTTC.

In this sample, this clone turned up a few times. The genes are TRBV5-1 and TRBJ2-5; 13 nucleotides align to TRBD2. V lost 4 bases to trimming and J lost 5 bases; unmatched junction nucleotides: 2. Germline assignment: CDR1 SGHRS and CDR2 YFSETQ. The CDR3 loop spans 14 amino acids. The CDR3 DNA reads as TGCGCCAGCAGCAGGACTAGCGGGAGTGAGACCCAGTACTTC. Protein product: CASSRTSGSETQYF. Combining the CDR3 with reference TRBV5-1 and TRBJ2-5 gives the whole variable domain KAGVTQTPRYLIKTRGQQVTLSCSPISGHRSVSWYQQTPGQGLQFLFEYFSETQRNKGNFPGRFSGRQFSNSRSEMNVSTLELGDSALYLCASSRTSGSETQYFGPGTRLLVL.